This T cell receptor (beta chain) was sequenced during a study of molecular identifiers for immune sequencing clone quantification. This clonotype was found a few times. TCRdb re-derived calls from the PCR reads in MiXCR, one entry per CDR3 protein. The sample shows under 800,000 distinct CDR3 sequences, over 25% of them seen only once. The germline V gene has CDR1 SGHAT and CDR2 FQNNGV. V lost 2 bases to trimming and J lost 2 bases, with 13 bases between them. This CDR3 has 15 residues. The genes are TRBV11-2 and TRBJ2-7; D assignment may be TRBD1 or TRBD2 (5 bases each). The source of this sequence is a human donor in good health. Some libraries in this study had Jurkat cell RNA spiked in. Sequencing was done on a sample of naive CD8+ T cells from blood, with Jurkat cell RNA spiked in. Sample subset: FACS-sorted CD8+CD4-CCR7+CD45RA+ naive T cells. The CDR3 sequence: CASSLTRGPPYEQYF. The CDR3 bases are TGTGCCAGCAGCTTAACCCGGGGACCCCCCTACGAGCAGTACTTC. Together with reference TRBV11-2 and TRBJ2-7, the CDR3 gives the full variable domain: EAGVAQSPRYKIIEKRQSVAFWCNPISGHATLYWYQQILGQGPKLLIQFQNNGVVDDSQLPKDRFSAERLKGVDSTLKIQPAKLEDSAVYLCASSLTRGPPYEQYFGPGTRLTVT.